These T cell receptor beta chains were read from a single sample in a study of early T cells in non-severe SARS-CoV-2 infection. In TCRdb, the 5' RACE reads were re-called with MiXCR into one record per CDR3 protein. The sample yields fewer than 100,000 distinct CDR3 sequences, less than 15% seen once. Sequenced input: whole blood. These receptors were taken from an adult who was a healthcare worker with PCR-confirmed SARS-CoV-2 infection or an uninfected control (not recorded which). Each CDR3 is given with its conserved first and last residue. The order of the fields is CDR3 protein, D gene, J gene, V gene. D genes are given only for firm matches.

CATRRDYTGELFF | - | TRBJ2-2 | TRBV15
CASSPSGTGAYEQYF | TRBD1 | TRBJ2-7 | TRBV28
CASSWGQGDSGNTIYF | TRBD1 | TRBJ1-3 | TRBV5-1
CASSHPVGTNFGWDGYTF | - | TRBJ1-2 | TRBV21-1
CASSQTGTFNSPLHF | TRBD1 | TRBJ1-6 | TRBV2
CASSLGGRGLKETQYF | TRBD1 | TRBJ2-5 | TRBV7-2
CASSATGTRSEQFF | TRBD2 | TRBJ2-1 | TRBV3-1
CASRKTEGNQPQHF | - | TRBJ1-5 | TRBV2
CASKPLRTGPRNEQFF | TRBD1 | TRBJ2-1 | TRBV6-2/TRBV6-3
CSVETGKITDTQYF | - | TRBJ2-3 | TRBV29-1
CASSHSGTSGAGEIKTQYF | TRBD2 | TRBJ2-5 | TRBV14
CASGTDRDREQFF | TRBD1 | TRBJ2-1 | TRBV6-5
CSLRRQFTDTQYF | - | TRBJ2-3 | TRBV29-1
CASSIHGTLENIQYF | - | TRBJ2-4 | TRBV5-4
CASSLALGAEETQYF | - | TRBJ2-5 | TRBV7-9
CASSTANTGELFF | - | TRBJ2-2 | TRBV18